One and the same sample provided the 2 T cell receptor beta chains below, sequenced in a study of shared clonotypes between healthy human individuals. Some clones are missing from TCRdb's copy, which holds only in-frame ones; the method was immunoSEQ multiplex PCR. The sample contains 2 million to 3 million clones, 80% to 95% of which appear only once. Sequenced material: naive CD4+ T cells from PBMCs. Subset specified: CD45RA+ positively selected. The receptors were gathered from a man between 18 and 35 years old in good health. Some clones in this sample may be carry-over from other donors' samples.

The chain joins TRBV10-3 to TRBJ2-1, with 9 positions matching TRBD2. Germline trimming cut 6 bases from V and 7 bases from J; bases unmatched to any gene: 7. This CDR3 region has 14 residues. CDR1 and CDR2 (germline): ENHRY, SYGVKD. CDR3 in amino acids: CAISKGLARNEQFF. The CDR3 DNA sequence: TGTGCCATCAGCAAGGGACTAGCTAGGAATGAGCAGTTCTTC.

This chain uses TRBV21-1 with TRBJ2-4; the listed D gene, TRBD1, was not tested against the DNA. TRBV21-1 is classified as a pseudogene. The length of the CDR3 is 15 residues. The CDR3 DNA follows: TGTGCCAGCAGCCCCAAACAGGGACAAAAGAACATTCAGTACTTC. Its protein is CASSPKQGQKNIQYF.